This entry concerns a single TCR delta chain. This clone is termed medium-sized (0.01 to 0.1%). This receptor's antigen is unknown. Nothing much larger sits one base from this clone, and base qualities are not available. Sequencing relied on an Illumina MiSeq. With CATT, TCRdb called clones again from the public reads; duplicate DNA rows were later joined. The sample table shows around 3,900 delta-chain clones, and more than 5% are seen once. About 16% of the sample is taken by the ten largest. These data are taken from a study of gamma-delta chains in newborns, infants, children (dated by TCRdb to the late 2010s). Some background on the complete study: According to the study title, microbial exposure causes polyclonal expansion of innate gammadelta T cells right after birth. How innate gammadelta T cell populations in human newborns were shaped by microbial exposure immediately after birth was investigated in the study.

The material sequenced was blood. The clonotype was recovered from a child who was a newborn, infant or young child, either healthy, febrile or measles-vaccinated (not recorded which).

The CDR3 protein is CACDVLGAWDTRQMFF. In nucleotide form, the sequence is TGTGCCTGTGACGTACTGGGGGCCTGGGACACCCGACAGATGTTTTTC. The sequence joins TRDV2 to TRDJ3, with 8 central nucleotides matching TRDD3. Compared with germline, V lacks 3 bases and J lacks 2 bases; bases without a gene match: 2. Its CDR3 holds 16 amino acids, cysteine through phenylalanine. Of the read, only the CDR3 DNA is kept; its 48 bases are in frame from base 1. From the germline V gene, CDR1 is GEAIGNYY and CDR2 is EKD.